A single sample gave rise to the 25 T cell receptor beta chains below, sequenced in a study of immune heterogeneity within non-small cell lung tumors. Template input, which was bulk tumor genomic DNA, totaled around 660 ng per sample. Surgery yielded several widely spaced biopsies per primary tumor. Patients underwent curative surgery for untreated, newly diagnosed non-small cell lung cancer. CDR3 of TCR beta was amplified by multiplex PCR that used 32 V and 13 J primers. TCRdb redid the calling of the multiplex PCR reads with MiXCR, one entry per CDR3 protein. Among 13,000 or so distinct CDR3 sequences listed, less than 25% were seen once. Sequenced sample: lung tumor tissue. These receptor sequences come from a man between 60 and 75 years old with non-small cell lung cancer.

In this sample, this clonotype turned up a few times. The chain uses TRBV2 and TRBJ2-5; D is unclear. With 4 bases removed from V and 4 bases from J, the gap between germline ends came to 16 bases. CDR1 SNHLY and CDR2 FYNNEI come from the germline V gene. The CDR3 is 15 residues long. The CDR3 bases are TGTGCCAGCAGTGGCCCACGGAGTCGGTCAGAGACCCAGTACTTC. It is translated as CASSGPRSRSETQYF.

The CDR3 sequence: CATSGYNTGELFF. CDR3 nucleotide sequence: TGTGCCACCAGCGGGTATAACACCGGGGAGCTGTTTTTT. The V call is TRBV24-1, the J call TRBJ2-2; no definite D call. Trimming took 7 bases from V and 2 from J, leaving 7 bases between them. This CDR3 comprises 13 residues. Germline assignment: CDR1 KGHDR and CDR2 SFDVKD.

This clonotype is labeled as medium-sized (0.01 to 0.1%). The V call is TRBV6-1, the J call TRBJ1-4; no reliable D call. The CDR3 covers 14 residues. Germline V gives CDR1 MNHNS, CDR2 SASEGT. V shed 3 bases and J shed 7 bases, with 12 bases lying between them. The CDR3 nucleotides are TGTGCCAGCAGTGACCCGGTTCGTAGTGAAAAACTGTTTTTT. Its translation is CASSDPVRSEKLFF.

By proportion, this clonotype is medium-sized. The J gene is TRBJ2-7, the V gene TRBV6-2 or TRBV6-3; 12 bases line up with TRBD2. Looked up from germline, CDR1 is MNHEY and CDR2 is SVGEGT. The length of the CDR3 is 15 residues. Germline trimming cut 7 bases from V and 6 bases from J; bases unmatched to any gene: 10. Written as DNA, the CDR3 is TGTGCCAGCAAGCTGGCGACTAGCGGGAGATTCGAGCAGTACTTC. Protein product: CASKLATSGRFEQYF.

This clonotype appeared a few times. This chain joins TRBV15 and TRBJ2-1; D is ambiguous. Trimming stripped 0 bases from V and 5 bases from J, with 14 bases between. The germline gives CDR1 LNHNV, CDR2 YYDKDF (reference sequence). The CDR3 has 16 residues. CDR3 nucleotides: TGTGCCACCAGCAGAGAATCAGTGCTATTAGACAATGAGCAGTTCTTC. Translation: CATSRESVLLDNEQFF. Variable domain in full (rest from reference TRBV15 and TRBJ2-1): DAMVIQNPRYQVTQFGKPVTLSCSQTLNHNVMYWYQQKSSQAPKLLFHYYDKDFNNEADTPDNFQSRRPNTSFCFLDIRSPGLGDTAMYLCATSRESVLLDNEQFFGPGTRLTVL.

This clonotype has only a few counts. The chain links TRBV20-1 to TRBJ2-3; possibly TRBD1 for D (6 bases). Deletions cut 5 bases from V and 2 bases from J, with 14 bases between. The CDR3 consists of 14 residues. Germline loops: CDR1 DFQATT, CDR2 SNEGSKA (reference sequence). CDR3 in DNA: TGCAGTGCTCCGGACTTGGGGGCCACAGATACGCAGTATTTT. Encoded protein: CSAPDLGATDTQYF.

With respect to this clonotype: This may be a read error, as it is one base from a much larger clone. The V gene is TRBV5-1, the J gene TRBJ2-7; 11 positions agree with TRBD1. The CDR3 runs to 16 residues. Per germline, CDR1 SGHRS and CDR2 YFSETQ. CDR3 amino acids: CASILAGGTGGGKQYF. The DNA of the CDR3 is TGCGCCAGCATCTTGGCCGGGGGGACAGGGGGAGGAAAGCAGTACTTC.

By share, this clonotype ranks as medium-sized (0.01 to 0.1%). CDR3 bases: TGCGCCAGCAGCCAAGATGCAGCGGGAGTTCTCTCCTACGAGCAGTACTTC. Translation gives CASSQDAAGVLSYEQYF. V is TRBV4-1 and J is TRBJ2-7; 8 nucleotides line up with TRBD2. V gave up 0 bases and J gave up 0 bases; unmatched junction bases: 7. CDR1 MGHRA and CDR2 YSYEKL come from the germline V gene. The CDR3 length is 17 residues.

Ten or more counts support this clonotype. The chain carries TRBV11-2 and TRBJ1-4; no clear D gene. In germline, CDR1 is SGHAT, CDR2 FQNNGV. V lost 0 bases and J 3 bases, leaving 14 bases between the germline ends. CDR3 length equals 17 residues. The CDR3, as DNA: TGTGCCAGCAGCTTAGATTTCGGGGTTGAGGCTAATGAAAAACTGTTTTTT. Its translation: CASSLDFGVEANEKLFF. Drawing the rest from reference TRBV11-2 and TRBJ1-4, the complete variable domain is EAGVAQSPRYKIIEKRQSVAFWCNPISGHATLYWYQQILGQGPKLLIQFQNNGVVDDSQLPKDRFSAERLKGVDSTLKIQPAKLEDSAVYLCASSLDFGVEANEKLFFGSGTQLSVL.

This clonotype was found a few times. The chain uses TRBV5-1 and TRBJ1-4; no clear D gene. Germline V gene lookup returns CDR1 SGHRS and CDR2 YFSETQ. The CDR3 has 15 residues. The V end was cut by 3 bases, the J end by 5 bases, with 14 bases between. The CDR3 DNA sequence: TGCGCCAGCAGCTCCTCGGACGGAGCGAATGAAAAACTGTTTTTT. Translation: CASSSSDGANEKLFF.

Remarks on this clonotype: A read error may be the cause here, since a much bigger clone is one base away. The chain joins TRBV29-1 to TRBJ2-7, with D possibly being TRBD2 (6 bases). Per germline, CDR1 SQVTM and CDR2 ANQGSEA. The CDR3 contains 13 residues. The CDR3 DNA reads as TGCAGCGTTGGGCACGGGAGCGGCTACAAGCAGTACTTC. Its protein is CSVGHGSGYKQYF.

This clonotype was picked up a small number of times. This chain uses TRBV18 with TRBJ1-1; D may be TRBD1 (6 bases). The V gene lost 6 bases and the J gene lost 1 base, with 12 bases spanning the gap. The CDR3 contains 14 residues. Germline CDR1 reads KGHSH; CDR2 reads LQKENI. The CDR3 DNA sequence: TGTGCCAGCTCCTGGAGGACAGCGAACACTGAAGCTTTCTTT. This codes for CASSWRTANTEAFF.

The sample holds a few counts of this clonotype. The J gene is TRBJ2-1, the V gene TRBV6-1, with 10 bases lining up with TRBD2. CDR1 and CDR2 from the germline V gene are MNHNS and SASEGT. CDR3 length: 13 amino acids. Germline trimming cut 8 bases from V and 5 bases from J; bases unmatched to any gene: 3. This CDR3 is CASQLAGDNEQFF. The CDR3 region has the DNA TGTGCCAGCCAGCTAGCGGGAGACAATGAGCAGTTCTTC.

The chain employs TRBV6-1 and TRBJ1-1; the D is unclear. This CDR3 contains 14 residues. V gave up 8 bases and J gave up 4 bases, with 17 bases separating them. Germline V gives CDR1 MNHNS, CDR2 SASEGT. In DNA, the CDR3 is TGTGCCAGCCCTAGCCCCTTGGGTCTCACTGAAGCTTTCTTT. The encoded protein is CASPSPLGLTEAFF.

This sequence joins TRBV30 and TRBJ2-2, with D possibly TRBD2 on 6 matching bases. CDR3 length: 13 residues. Germline V gene data show CDR1 as GTSNPN and CDR2 as SVGIG (reference sequence). The ends were cut back, 5 bases at V and 1 base at J, with 8 bases in the middle. CDR3 residues: CAWGDWNTGELFF. The DNA of the CDR3 is TGTGCCTGGGGGGACTGGAACACCGGGGAGCTGTTTTTT.

This chain uses TRBV5-4 with TRBJ2-7, with D possibly TRBD1 on 6 matching bases. Trimming removed 3 bases from V and 2 bases from J, with 12 bases in between. The CDR3 runs to 14 residues. Germline assignment: CDR1 SGHNT and CDR2 YYREEE (reference sequence). The CDR3 coding sequence is TGTGCCAGCAGCTCACAGGGACGTACCTACGAGCAGTACTTC. Translation gives CASSSQGRTYEQYF.

About this clonotype itself: Possible read error: a much larger clone is one base away. The rearrangement joins TRBV28 to TRBJ1-1, with D uncertain. Germline V gene data show CDR1 as MDHEN and CDR2 as SYDVKM. CDR3 length: 14 residues. CDR3 DNA sequence: TGTGCCAGCAGTTACTTCCTCTCGAACACTGGAGCTTTCTTT. This sequence encodes CASSYFLSNTGAFF.

As concerns this clonotype: As the CDR3 is not closed by the conserved phenylalanine or tryptophan, this likely results from a read error. The rearrangement joins TRBV4-2 to TRBJ1-5, with a possible D match to TRBD1 (5 bases). Per germline, CDR1 LGHNA and CDR2 YNFKEQ. This CDR3 has 15 amino acids. The V and J ends lost 1 base and 7 bases respectively, with 14 bases between them. The CDR3 coding sequence is TGTGCCAGCAGCCAAGTAGGGGTGGGGGTACAGCCCCAGCATTTG. Protein sequence: CASSQVGVGVQPQHL.

This clonotype is classed as medium-sized. The chain is built from TRBV20-1 and TRBJ1-2; D gene unclear. Germline loops: CDR1 DFQATT, CDR2 SNEGSKA (reference sequence). Between the trimmed V and J ends, which lost 7 bases and 8 bases, there was a span of 26 bases. The CDR3 extends over 15 amino acids. CDR3 sequence reads: CSVSGVSPDLGGYTF. CDR3 nucleotides: TGCAGTGTTTCGGGAGTCAGCCCAGATTTAGGGGGCTACACCTTC.

Comments on this clonotype: This may be a read error, as it is one base from a much larger clone. This chain joins TRBV28 and TRBJ1-2; D is possibly TRBD1 (5 bases). Trimming cost V 3 bases and J 14 bases, with 16 bases left between them. The CDR3 covers 12 residues. CDR1 is MDHEN and CDR2 is SYDVKM in the germline V gene. CDR3 sequence (DNA): TGTGCCAGCAGTTTTTCATGCAACAGGTATACCTTC. Protein sequence: CASSFSCNRYTF.

This clonotype has a handful of counts. The J gene is TRBJ1-1, the V gene TRBV5-5; D is unclear. Trimming removed 4 bases at V and 8 bases at J, with 15 bases between. The V gene's germline CDR1 is SGHKS and CDR2 YYEKEE (reference sequence). This CDR3 is 13 amino acids long. CDR3 in DNA: TGTGCCAGCAGCCCTATAGGGAACCGAGAAGCTTTCTTT. It specifies CASSPIGNREAFF.

Turning to this clonotype: Since a much larger clone is just one base distant, this may be a read error. The rearrangement joins TRBV6-5 to TRBJ1-5, with 8 bases that match TRBD1. Germline V lookup: CDR1 MNHEY, CDR2 SVGAGI. The CDR3 loop spans 15 amino acids. The CDR3 loop reads CASSYWTGSNQPRHF. DNA of the CDR3: TGTGCCAGCAGTTATTGGACAGGGAGCAATCAGCCCCGGCATTTT.

In this sample, this clonotype is medium-sized (0.01 to 0.1%). The gene calls are TRBV4-2 and TRBJ2-7; possibly TRBD1 for D (6 bases). The CDR3 totals 12 residues. V was shortened by 4 bases and J by 4 bases, with 8 bases between the two germline ends. Germline-derived CDR1 and CDR2 are LGHNA and YNFKEQ. The CDR3 nucleotides read TGTGCCAGCAGCCCACAGGGTTACGAGCAGTACTTC. Translated: CASSPQGYEQYF.

This chain connects TRBV5-6 to TRBJ2-7, with 8 bases lining up with TRBD2. The V gene's germline CDR1 is SGHDT and CDR2 YYEEEE. The CDR3 is made up of 14 amino acids. V lost 2 bases and J lost 2; bases outside the gene matches: 3. DNA for the CDR3: TGTGCCAGCAGCTTACGGGAGGGTACCTACGAGCAGTACTTC. It specifies CASSLREGTYEQYF.

In this sample, this clonotype turned up a few times. This rearrangement joins TRBV19 to TRBJ2-1, with TRBD2 matching over 9 bases. J lost 4 bases, V lost 3 bases, and 4 bases had no gene match. The CDR3 loop spans 15 amino acids. From germline, CDR1 is LNHDA and CDR2 SQIVND (reference sequence). The CDR3 protein is CASSMGSGRYNEQFF. Here the CDR3 DNA reads TGTGCCAGTAGTATGGGGAGCGGGAGGTACAATGAGCAGTTCTTC.